This T cell receptor (beta chain) comes out of a study of cytomegalovirus exposure and HLA in healthy donors. PCR involved 60 Vbeta and 13 Jbeta primers. Repertoires were generated with immunoSEQ multiplex PCR, while TCRdb's copy carries only in-frame clones and drops some. The sample has roughly 100,000 clones, 75% to 90% seen once. Study-wide results and limits: Later analysis suggested links between common viral pathogens and several top significant clusters. In a later analysis, donors in an Asian-associated ancestry cluster reportedly had fewer N-insertions in productive TCRs than the cohort mean. Rare TCR sequences predominated, though certain public TCRs were found in many donors. Later analysis showed most CMV-associated TCR beta chains appearing HLA-restricted.

This clone was counted only a few times. The target antigen is unknown. The specimen was PBMCs. This receptor was identified in a young man in good health and CMV-seropositive.

This CDR3 is CASIGSRGRTGELFF. The CDR3 DNA is TGTGCCAGCATAGGAAGCCGGGGTCGCACCGGGGAGCTGTTTTTT. This chain connects TRBV2 to TRBJ2-2, with D perhaps matching TRBD2 (5 bases). The germline V gene has CDR1 SNHLY and CDR2 FYNNEI. V lost 7 bases and J lost 4, with 16 bases in between. This CDR3 is built from 15 residues.